One and the same sample provided the 15 T cell receptor beta chains below, sequenced in a study of long-term antiretroviral therapy in people with HIV. They ran version v3.0 of the immunoSEQ assay at survey level. Using immunoSEQ multiplex PCR, the repertoire was profiled, and TCRdb retains in-frame clones only, with some absent. The profile shows 25,000 to 30,000 clones, more than 70% of them singletons. Sequenced material: unsorted PBMCs, taken 0.8 years after starting antiretroviral therapy. The receptors were sampled from a woman in her thirties with HIV.

V and J are TRBV12-5 and TRBJ1-5; possible D gene TRBD1, 5 bases. From germline, CDR1 is LGHNT and CDR2 FRNRAP. This CDR3 contains 15 residues. V shed 0 bases and J shed 6 bases, with 12 bases lying between them. CDR3 protein: CASGLVLGVGQPQHF. In nucleotides, the CDR3 is TGTGCTAGTGGTTTGGTACTAGGGGTTGGTCAGCCCCAGCATTTT.

The V and J genes are TRBV9 and TRBJ1-2, with unresolved D. This CDR3 region has 13 residues. With 2 bases removed from V and 6 bases from J, the gap between germline ends came to 11 bases. Germline CDR1 and CDR2: SGDLS and YYNGEE. CDR3 sequence reads: CASSVAGSHGYTF. CDR3 nucleotides: TGTGCCAGCAGCGTTGCGGGGAGTCATGGCTACACCTTC.

This CDR3 reads CSVEGGFNYGYTF. In nucleotides, the CDR3 is TGCAGCGTTGAGGGAGGGTTTAACTATGGCTACACCTTC. The V gene is TRBV29-1, the J gene TRBJ1-2; D call uncertain. Germline assignment: CDR1 SQVTM and CDR2 ANQGSEA. Trimming removed 3 bases from V and 1 base from J, with 9 bases in between. CDR3 size: 13 residues.

This rearrangement joins TRBV5-4 to TRBJ2-5, with 7 bases matching TRBD2. CDR3 length equals 13 residues. Losses at the gene ends were 4 bases for V and 5 bases for J; bases not matched to a gene: 5. The germline V gene encodes CDR1 SGHNT and CDR2 YYREEE (reference sequence). The CDR3 reads CASSLRGEETQYF. Here the CDR3 DNA reads TGTGCCAGCAGCCTTCGGGGGGAGGAGACCCAGTACTTC.

V usage is TRBV18 and J usage is TRBJ2-3; 8 bases line up with TRBD1. Looked up from germline, CDR1 is KGHSH and CDR2 is LQKENI. With V trimmed by 2 bases and J by 4 bases, 14 bases remained unmatched. This CDR3 spans 18 amino acids. DNA of the CDR3: TGTGCCAGCTCACCATCTATCCGGGACAGGACAACTTCAGATACGCAGTATTTT. This translates into CASSPSIRDRTTSDTQYF.

The chain recombines TRBV10-2 with TRBJ2-7; possibly TRBD1 for D (6 bases). CDR3 length: 12 amino acids. Trimming left V 6 bases short and J 5 bases short, with 11 bases between. From germline, CDR1 is WSHSY and CDR2 SAAADI. The CDR3 DNA reads as TGCGCCAGCAGGGAAACAGGGAACGAGCAGTACTTC. It yields the protein CASRETGNEQYF.

J is TRBJ1-2 and V is TRBV30; TRBD1 matches 7 bases. The length of the CDR3 is 15 residues. CDR1 and CDR2 (germline): GTSNPN, SVGIG (reference sequence). With 3 bases clipped from V and 3 bases from J, the junction kept 10 bases outside the gene matches. CDR3 sequence: CAWSRGQPRDYGYTF. The DNA of the CDR3 is TGTGCCTGGAGCCGGGGACAGCCCAGGGACTATGGCTACACCTTC.

The rearrangement links TRBV6-1 to TRBJ1-5; no clear D gene. Germline lookup yields CDR1 MNHNS and CDR2 SASEGT. CDR3 length: 13 residues. V shed 1 base and J shed 2 bases, with 3 bases lying between them. The CDR3 coding sequence is TGTGCCAGCAGTGAAGGACGCAATCAGCCCCAGCATTTT. As protein: CASSEGRNQPQHF.

The chain employs TRBV2 and TRBJ1-4; D not resolved. Germline-derived CDR1 and CDR2 are SNHLY and FYNNEI. Trimming removed 6 bases from V and 4 bases from J, with 9 bases in between. The CDR3 is 13 residues long. The CDR3 DNA reads TGTGCCAGCAGCCACCCCAATAATGAAAAACTGTTTTTT. Its protein is CASSHPNNEKLFF.

The gene calls are TRBV7-2 and TRBJ2-5, with 8 nucleotides matching TRBD2. The trim removed 10 bases at V and 0 bases at J, leaving 10 bases unmatched. Germline assignment: CDR1 SGHTA and CDR2 FQGNSA. This CDR3 has 15 residues. CDR3 DNA: TGTGCCACTGCACTGATAGCGGGGTACCAAGAGACCCAGTACTTC. Translating it yields CATALIAGYQETQYF.

The chain joins TRBV9 to TRBJ2-5, with D perhaps TRBD1 or TRBD2 (6 bases each). In germline, CDR1 is SGDLS, CDR2 YYNGEE. CDR3 length: 13 residues. V was pared by 5 bases and J by 4 bases, with 12 bases between. CDR3 in DNA: TGTGCCAGCAGTGACACGGGGGCAGAGACCCAGTACTTC. This sequence encodes CASSDTGAETQYF.

The chain links TRBV6-6 to TRBJ2-4; D possibly uses TRBD1 or TRBD2 (5 bases each). Trimming took 5 bases from V and 0 from J, leaving 14 bases between them. Germline assignment: CDR1 MNHNY and CDR2 SVGAGI (reference sequence). The CDR3 loop spans 16 amino acids. The CDR3 spells CASSPGRAGAKNIQYF. CDR3 DNA: TGTGCCAGCAGTCCGGGACGGGCGGGAGCCAAAAACATTCAGTACTTC.

V usage is TRBV2 and J usage is TRBJ2-2; D assignment may be TRBD1 or TRBD2 (6 bases each). The ends were cut back, 4 bases at V and 7 bases at J, with 16 bases in the middle. CDR3 length equals 15 residues. Germline-derived CDR1 and CDR2 are SNHLY and FYNNEI. As DNA, the CDR3 is TGTGCCAGCAGTGGCACAGGGAGGAGCGGCGGGGAGCTGTTTTTT. Protein product: CASSGTGRSGGELFF.

There are a few counts of this clone. The gene calls are TRBV2 and TRBJ1-2; D is uncertain. The germline CDR1 and CDR2 sequences are SNHLY and FYNNEI. The CDR3 contains 14 residues. V lost 6 bases, J lost 4 bases, and 15 bases lay in between. CDR3 protein: CASSYDPGIYGYTF. CDR3 DNA sequence: TGTGCCAGCAGCTATGATCCGGGGATCTATGGCTACACCTTC.

In this sample, this clone turned up a few times. This rearrangement joins TRBV9 to TRBJ2-2; a possible D gene is TRBD1 (5 bases). Germline assignment: CDR1 SGDLS and CDR2 YYNGEE. This CDR3 comprises 14 residues. V was clipped by 6 bases and J by 1 base, with 10 bases between them. The CDR3 DNA reads as TGTGCCAGCAACTCCGACAGGAACACCGGGGAGCTGTTTTTT. Amino acids: CASNSDRNTGELFF.